The 2 T cell receptor beta chains reported below all come from one sample, sequenced in a study of molecular identifiers for immune sequencing clone quantification. One entry per CDR3 protein results from TCRdb running MiXCR on the PCR reads. The repertoire includes some 320,000 distinct CDR3 sequences, roughly 24% of them detected once, and roughly 0.7% sits in the top ten. The sequenced material came from naive CD8+ T cells from blood, with Jurkat cell RNA spiked in. Subset in this sample: FACS-sorted CD8+CD4-CCR7+CD45RA+ naive T cells. All receptors come from a human donor in good health. Some libraries in this study had Jurkat cell RNA spiked in.

This chain uses TRBV7-9 with TRBJ2-5; D call uncertain. This CDR3 comprises 14 residues. Germline lookup yields CDR1 SEHNR and CDR2 FQNEAQ (reference sequence). With 5 bases removed from V and 0 bases from J, the gap between germline ends came to 10 bases. The CDR3 loop reads CASSPEMYQETQYF. In DNA form, the CDR3 reads TGTGCCAGCAGCCCAGAGATGTACCAAGAGACCCAGTACTTC.

The chain employs TRBV19 and TRBJ1-2; D is ambiguous. Between the trimmed V and J ends, which lost 6 bases and 6 bases, there was a span of 5 bases. From germline, CDR1 is LNHDA and CDR2 SQIVND (reference sequence). This CDR3 has 10 amino acids. CDR3 DNA sequence: TGTGCCAGTAGAGGCAATGGCTACACCTTC. It codes for CASRGNGYTF.